The clone carrying this T cell receptor beta chain came up a few times. The target antigen is unknown. This sample was taken from a study of identical twins. It was template switching that added a universal primer site, and there were unique molecular identifiers on the cDNA. TCRdb reprocessed the 5' RACE reads with MiXCR, giving one entry per CDR3 protein. In the table there are some 560,000 distinct CDR3 sequences, just under 10% of which are singletons. Study results and limitations: Partial confounding of zero-insertion analyses by invariant MAIT and iNKT cells was possible. It was out-of-frame TCR alpha sharing in monozygotic twins that models underestimated. Findings depended on cross-sectional statistics rather than tracking the same donors.

The data also belong to a second study, concerning yellow fever vaccine responses in identical twins.

The sequenced sample was PBMCs. The source of this sequence is a woman aged 18-29 years in good health.

Written as DNA, the CDR3 is TGTGCCAGCAGCTTCCTTAGACTAGCGGAGATATCCTACAATGAGCAGTTCTTC. Translating gives CASSFLRLAEISYNEQFF. The rearrangement joins TRBV11-2 to TRBJ2-1, with 9 nucleotides matching TRBD2. The CDR3 is 18 residues long. The trim removed 3 bases at V and 1 base at J, leaving 10 bases unmatched. The germline CDR1 and CDR2 sequences are SGHAT and FQNNGV.